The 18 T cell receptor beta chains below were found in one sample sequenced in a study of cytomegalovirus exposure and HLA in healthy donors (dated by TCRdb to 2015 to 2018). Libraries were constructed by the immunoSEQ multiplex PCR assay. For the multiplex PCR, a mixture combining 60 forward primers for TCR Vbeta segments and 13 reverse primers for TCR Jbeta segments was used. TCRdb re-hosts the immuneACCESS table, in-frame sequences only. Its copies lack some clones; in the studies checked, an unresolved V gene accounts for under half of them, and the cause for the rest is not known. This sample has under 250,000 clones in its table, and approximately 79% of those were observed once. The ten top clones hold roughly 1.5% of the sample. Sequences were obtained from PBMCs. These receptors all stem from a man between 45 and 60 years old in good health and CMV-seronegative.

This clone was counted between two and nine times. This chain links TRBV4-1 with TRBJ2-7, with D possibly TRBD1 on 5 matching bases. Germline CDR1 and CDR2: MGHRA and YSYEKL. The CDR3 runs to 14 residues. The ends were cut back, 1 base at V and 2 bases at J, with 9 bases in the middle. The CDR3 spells CASSQADRTYEQYF. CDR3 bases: TGCGCCAGCAGCCAAGCCGACAGAACCTACGAGCAGTACTTC.

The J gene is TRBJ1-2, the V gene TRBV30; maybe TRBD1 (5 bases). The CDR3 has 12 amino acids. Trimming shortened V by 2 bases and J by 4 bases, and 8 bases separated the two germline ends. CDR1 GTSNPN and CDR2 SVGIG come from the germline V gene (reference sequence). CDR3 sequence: CAWSRGTYGYTF. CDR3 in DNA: TGTGCCTGGAGTAGGGGCACCTATGGCTACACCTTC.

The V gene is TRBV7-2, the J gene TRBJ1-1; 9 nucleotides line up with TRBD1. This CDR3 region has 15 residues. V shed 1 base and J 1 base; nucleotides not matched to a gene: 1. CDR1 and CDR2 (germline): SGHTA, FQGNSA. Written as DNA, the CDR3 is TGTGCCAGCAGCTTAGGGGGACAGGGGAACACTGAAGCTTTCTTT. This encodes CASSLGGQGNTEAFF.

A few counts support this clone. CDR3 bases: TGTGCCATCAGGTCCCGGGGTGCCGGGGAGCTGTTTTTT. It yields the protein CAIRSRGAGELFF. J is TRBJ2-2 and V is TRBV10-3, with D perhaps matching TRBD2 (5 bases). Trimming took 6 bases from V and 6 from J, leaving 11 bases between them. The CDR3 extends over 13 amino acids. Germline CDR1 ENHRY, CDR2 SYGVKD.

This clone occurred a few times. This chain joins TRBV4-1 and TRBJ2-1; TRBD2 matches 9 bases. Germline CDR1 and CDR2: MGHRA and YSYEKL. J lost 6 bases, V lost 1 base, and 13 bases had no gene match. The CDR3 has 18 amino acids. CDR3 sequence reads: CASSQVFNPASGVNEQFF. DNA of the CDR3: TGCGCCAGCAGCCAAGTCTTCAATCCGGCTAGCGGGGTCAATGAGCAGTTCTTC.

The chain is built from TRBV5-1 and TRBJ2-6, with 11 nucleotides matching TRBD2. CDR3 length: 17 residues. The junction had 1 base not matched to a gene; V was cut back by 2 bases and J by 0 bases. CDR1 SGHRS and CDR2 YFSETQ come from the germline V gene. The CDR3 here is CASSLLAGDSGANVLTF. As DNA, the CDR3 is TGCGCCAGCAGCTTACTAGCGGGGGACTCTGGGGCCAACGTCCTGACTTTC.

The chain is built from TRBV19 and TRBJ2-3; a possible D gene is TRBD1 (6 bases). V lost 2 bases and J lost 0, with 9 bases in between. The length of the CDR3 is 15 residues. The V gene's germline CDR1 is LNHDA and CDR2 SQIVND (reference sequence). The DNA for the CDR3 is TGTGCCAGTAGTATAATGGGGGCTAGCACAGATACGCAGTATTTT. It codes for CASSIMGASTDTQYF.

CDR3 nucleotides: TGTGCCAGCAGTCCCCAATCAGTAAACACTGAAGCTTTCTTT. Translating gives CASSPQSVNTEAFF. The chain uses TRBV5-4 and TRBJ1-1, with unresolved D. In germline, CDR1 is SGHNT, CDR2 YYREEE (reference sequence). The CDR3 loop spans 14 amino acids. Trimming removed 5 bases at V and 2 bases at J, with 13 bases between.

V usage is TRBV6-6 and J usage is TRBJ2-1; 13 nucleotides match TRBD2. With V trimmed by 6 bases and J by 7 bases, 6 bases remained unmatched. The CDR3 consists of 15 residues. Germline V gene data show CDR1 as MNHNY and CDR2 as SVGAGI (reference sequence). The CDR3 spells CASRWTSGRRNEQFF. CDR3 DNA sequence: TGTGCCAGCAGATGGACTAGCGGGAGAAGGAATGAGCAGTTCTTC.

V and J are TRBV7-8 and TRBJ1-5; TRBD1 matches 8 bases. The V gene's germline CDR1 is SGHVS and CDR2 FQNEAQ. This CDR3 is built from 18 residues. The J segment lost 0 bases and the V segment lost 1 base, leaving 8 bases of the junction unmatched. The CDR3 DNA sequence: TGTGCCAGCAGCTTAGAACGGACAGGGCCCCGTAGCAATCAGCCCCAGCATTTT. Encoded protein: CASSLERTGPRSNQPQHF.

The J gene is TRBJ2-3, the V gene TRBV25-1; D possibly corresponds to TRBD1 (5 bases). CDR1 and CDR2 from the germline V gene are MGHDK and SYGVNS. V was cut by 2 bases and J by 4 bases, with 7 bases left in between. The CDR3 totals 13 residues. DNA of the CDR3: TGTGCCAGCAGTGAAGGGGCGGCAGATACGCAGTATTTT. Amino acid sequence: CASSEGAADTQYF.

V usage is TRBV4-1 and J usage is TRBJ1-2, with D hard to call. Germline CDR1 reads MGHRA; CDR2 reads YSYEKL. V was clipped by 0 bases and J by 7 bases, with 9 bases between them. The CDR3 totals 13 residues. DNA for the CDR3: TGCGCCAGCAGCCAAGAAGCGGGAATTGGCTACACCTTC. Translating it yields CASSQEAGIGYTF.

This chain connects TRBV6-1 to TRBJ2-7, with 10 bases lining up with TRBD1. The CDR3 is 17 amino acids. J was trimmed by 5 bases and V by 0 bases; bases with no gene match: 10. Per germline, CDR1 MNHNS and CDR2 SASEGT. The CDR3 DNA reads TGTGCCAGCAGTGAAGCTCCGGGACAGGGGTTCGGCAACGAGCAGTACTTC. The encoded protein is CASSEAPGQGFGNEQYF.

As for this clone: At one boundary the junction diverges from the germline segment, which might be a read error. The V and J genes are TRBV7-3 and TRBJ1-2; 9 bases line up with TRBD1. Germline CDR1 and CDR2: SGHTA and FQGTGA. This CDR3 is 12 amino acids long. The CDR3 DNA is TGTGCCAGCAGCTTGAGGACAGGGGTGTATTCTTTC. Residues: CASSLRTGVYSF. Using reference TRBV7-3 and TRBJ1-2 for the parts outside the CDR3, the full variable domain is GAGVSQTPSNKVTEKGKYVELRCDPISGHTALYWYRQSLGQGPEFLIYFQGTGAADDSGLPNDRFFAVRPEGSVSTLKIQRTERGDSAVYLCASSLRTGVYSFGSGTRLTVV.

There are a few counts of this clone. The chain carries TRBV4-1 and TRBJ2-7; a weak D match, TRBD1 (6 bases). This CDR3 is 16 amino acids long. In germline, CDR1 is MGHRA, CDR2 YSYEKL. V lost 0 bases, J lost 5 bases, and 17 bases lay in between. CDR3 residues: CASSQDFGQRAHEQYF. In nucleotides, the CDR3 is TGCGCCAGCAGCCAAGATTTTGGACAGAGAGCCCACGAGCAGTACTTC.

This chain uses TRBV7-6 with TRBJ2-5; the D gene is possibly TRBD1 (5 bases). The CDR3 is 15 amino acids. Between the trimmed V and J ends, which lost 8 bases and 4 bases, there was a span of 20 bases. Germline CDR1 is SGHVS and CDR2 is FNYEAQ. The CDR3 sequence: CASSGDNRLGETQYF. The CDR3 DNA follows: TGTGCCAGCTCGGGCGATAACAGGTTGGGAGAGACCCAGTACTTC. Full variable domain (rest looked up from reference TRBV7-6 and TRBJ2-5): GAGVSQSPRYKVTKRGQDVALRCDPISGHVSLYWYRQALGQGPEFLTYFNYEAQQDKSGLPNDRFSAERPEGSISTLTIQRTEQRDSAMYRCASSGDNRLGETQYFGPGTRLLVL.

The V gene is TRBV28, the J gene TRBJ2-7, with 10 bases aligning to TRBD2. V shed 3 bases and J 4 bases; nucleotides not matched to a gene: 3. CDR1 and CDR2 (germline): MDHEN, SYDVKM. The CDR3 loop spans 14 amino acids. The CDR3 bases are TGTGCCAGCAGTTTGAGCGGGAGGGAGTACGAGCAGTACTTC. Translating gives CASSLSGREYEQYF. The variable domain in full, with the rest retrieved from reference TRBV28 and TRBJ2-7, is DVKVTQSSRYLVKRTGEKVFLECVQDMDHENMFWYRQDPGLGLRLIYFSYDVKMKEKGDIPEGYSVSREKKERFSLILESASTNQTSMYLCASSLSGREYEQYFGPGTRLTVT.

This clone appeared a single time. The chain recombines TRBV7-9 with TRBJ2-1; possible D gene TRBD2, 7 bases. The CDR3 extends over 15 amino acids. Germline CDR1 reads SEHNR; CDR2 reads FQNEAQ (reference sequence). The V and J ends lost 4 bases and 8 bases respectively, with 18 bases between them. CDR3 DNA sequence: TGTGCCAGCAGCTCGGGACTACAAAGGGGGGATGAGCAGTTCTTC. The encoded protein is CASSSGLQRGDEQFF.